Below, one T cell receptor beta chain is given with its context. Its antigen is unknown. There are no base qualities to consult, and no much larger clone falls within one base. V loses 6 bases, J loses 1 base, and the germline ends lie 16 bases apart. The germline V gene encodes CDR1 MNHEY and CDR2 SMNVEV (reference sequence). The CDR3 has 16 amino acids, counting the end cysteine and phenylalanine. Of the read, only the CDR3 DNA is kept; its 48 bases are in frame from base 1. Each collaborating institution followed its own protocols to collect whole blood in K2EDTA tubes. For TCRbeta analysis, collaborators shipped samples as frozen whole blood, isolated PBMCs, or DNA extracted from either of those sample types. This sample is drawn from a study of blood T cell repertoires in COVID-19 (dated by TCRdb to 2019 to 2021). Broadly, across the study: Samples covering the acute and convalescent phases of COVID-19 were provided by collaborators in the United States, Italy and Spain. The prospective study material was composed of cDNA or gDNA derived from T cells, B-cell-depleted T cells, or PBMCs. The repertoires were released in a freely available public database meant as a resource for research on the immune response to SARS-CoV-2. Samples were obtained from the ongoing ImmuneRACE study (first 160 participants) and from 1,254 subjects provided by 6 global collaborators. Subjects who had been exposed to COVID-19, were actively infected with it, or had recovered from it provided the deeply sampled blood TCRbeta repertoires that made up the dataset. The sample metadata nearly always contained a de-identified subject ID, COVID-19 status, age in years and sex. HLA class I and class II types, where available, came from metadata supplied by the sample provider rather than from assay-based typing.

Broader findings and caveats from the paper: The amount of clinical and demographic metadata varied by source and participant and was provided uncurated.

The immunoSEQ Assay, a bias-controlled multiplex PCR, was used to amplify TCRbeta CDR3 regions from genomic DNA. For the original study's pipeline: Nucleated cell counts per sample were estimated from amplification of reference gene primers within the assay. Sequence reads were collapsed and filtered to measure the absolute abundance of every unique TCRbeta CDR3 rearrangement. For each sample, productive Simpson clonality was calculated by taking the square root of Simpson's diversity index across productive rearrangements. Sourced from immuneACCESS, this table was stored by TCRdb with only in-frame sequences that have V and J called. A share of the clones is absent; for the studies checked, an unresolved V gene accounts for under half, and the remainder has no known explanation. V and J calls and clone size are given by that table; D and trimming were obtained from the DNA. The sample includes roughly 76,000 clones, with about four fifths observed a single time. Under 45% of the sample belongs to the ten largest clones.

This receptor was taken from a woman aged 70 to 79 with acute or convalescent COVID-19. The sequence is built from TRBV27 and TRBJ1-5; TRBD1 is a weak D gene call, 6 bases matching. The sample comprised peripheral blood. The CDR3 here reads CASSLTGQYSNQPQHF. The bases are TGTGCCAGCAGCCTTACCGGACAGTACAGCAATCAGCCCCAGCATTTT.